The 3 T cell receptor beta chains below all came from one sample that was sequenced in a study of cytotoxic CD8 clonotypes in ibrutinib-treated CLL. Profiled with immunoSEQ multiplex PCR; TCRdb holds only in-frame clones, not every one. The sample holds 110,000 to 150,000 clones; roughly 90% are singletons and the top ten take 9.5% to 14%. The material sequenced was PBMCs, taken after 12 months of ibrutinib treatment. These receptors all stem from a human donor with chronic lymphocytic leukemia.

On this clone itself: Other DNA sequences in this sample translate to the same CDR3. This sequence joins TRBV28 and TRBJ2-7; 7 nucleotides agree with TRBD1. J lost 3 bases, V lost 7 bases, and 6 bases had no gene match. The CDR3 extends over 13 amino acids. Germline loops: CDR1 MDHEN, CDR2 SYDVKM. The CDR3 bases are TGTGCCAGCACCTCCGGACAGGACTACGAGCAGTACTTC. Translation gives CASTSGQDYEQYF.

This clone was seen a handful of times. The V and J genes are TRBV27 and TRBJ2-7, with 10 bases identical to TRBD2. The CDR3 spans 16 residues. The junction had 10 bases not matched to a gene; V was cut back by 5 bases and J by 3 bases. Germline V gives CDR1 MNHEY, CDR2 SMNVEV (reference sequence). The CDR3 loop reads CASSLSRLAGNYEQYF. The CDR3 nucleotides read TGTGCCAGCAGTCTCTCAAGACTAGCGGGTAACTACGAGCAGTACTTC.

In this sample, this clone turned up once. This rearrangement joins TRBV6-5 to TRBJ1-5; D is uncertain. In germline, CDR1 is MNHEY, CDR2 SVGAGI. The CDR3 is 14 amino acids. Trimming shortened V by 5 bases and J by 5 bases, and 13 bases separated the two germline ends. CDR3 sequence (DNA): TGTGCCAGCAGTGTGGTTGCGGTCGATCAGCCCCAGCATTTT. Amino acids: CASSVVAVDQPQHF.